The clone carrying this T cell receptor (delta chain) was observed a few times. No antigen is known for it. TCRdb's entry gives the protein of a much larger clone, which mismatches this DNA's translation at residue 5, likely from a read error; the protein reported here is translated from the DNA. Gammadelta T cells were flow-sorted from PBMC into Vgamma9/Vdelta2+ and Vdelta2-negative populations for bulk analysis. V shed 3 bases and J 3 bases; nucleotides not matched to a gene: 29. The CDR3 length is 22 residues. Germline CDR1 and CDR2: GEAIGNYY and EKD. TCRdb re-called the multiplex PCR reads with CATT. The sample holds roughly 90,000 delta-chain clones, approximately 1.4% seen once. The sample belongs to a study of γδ T cells in repeated Plasmodium falciparum infection. Looking at the study overall: Over about 600 days, donors received four mosquito-bite P. falciparum NF54 infections.

Study-wide results and limits: Over time and infection, Vgamma9/Vdelta2+ repertoires remained highly stable and polyclonal.

The chain employs TRDV2 and TRDJ1; TRDD3 matches 8 bases. This TCR was sampled from a pool of human donors (malaria-infected and uninfected, not separated). Sequenced sample: gamma-delta T cells from blood. CDR3 protein: CACDGLTGGDSATLSVPDKLIF. CDR3 DNA: TGTGCCTGTGACGGCCTGACTGGGGGGGACTCTGCAACTCTCAGCGTACCCGATAAACTCATCTTT.